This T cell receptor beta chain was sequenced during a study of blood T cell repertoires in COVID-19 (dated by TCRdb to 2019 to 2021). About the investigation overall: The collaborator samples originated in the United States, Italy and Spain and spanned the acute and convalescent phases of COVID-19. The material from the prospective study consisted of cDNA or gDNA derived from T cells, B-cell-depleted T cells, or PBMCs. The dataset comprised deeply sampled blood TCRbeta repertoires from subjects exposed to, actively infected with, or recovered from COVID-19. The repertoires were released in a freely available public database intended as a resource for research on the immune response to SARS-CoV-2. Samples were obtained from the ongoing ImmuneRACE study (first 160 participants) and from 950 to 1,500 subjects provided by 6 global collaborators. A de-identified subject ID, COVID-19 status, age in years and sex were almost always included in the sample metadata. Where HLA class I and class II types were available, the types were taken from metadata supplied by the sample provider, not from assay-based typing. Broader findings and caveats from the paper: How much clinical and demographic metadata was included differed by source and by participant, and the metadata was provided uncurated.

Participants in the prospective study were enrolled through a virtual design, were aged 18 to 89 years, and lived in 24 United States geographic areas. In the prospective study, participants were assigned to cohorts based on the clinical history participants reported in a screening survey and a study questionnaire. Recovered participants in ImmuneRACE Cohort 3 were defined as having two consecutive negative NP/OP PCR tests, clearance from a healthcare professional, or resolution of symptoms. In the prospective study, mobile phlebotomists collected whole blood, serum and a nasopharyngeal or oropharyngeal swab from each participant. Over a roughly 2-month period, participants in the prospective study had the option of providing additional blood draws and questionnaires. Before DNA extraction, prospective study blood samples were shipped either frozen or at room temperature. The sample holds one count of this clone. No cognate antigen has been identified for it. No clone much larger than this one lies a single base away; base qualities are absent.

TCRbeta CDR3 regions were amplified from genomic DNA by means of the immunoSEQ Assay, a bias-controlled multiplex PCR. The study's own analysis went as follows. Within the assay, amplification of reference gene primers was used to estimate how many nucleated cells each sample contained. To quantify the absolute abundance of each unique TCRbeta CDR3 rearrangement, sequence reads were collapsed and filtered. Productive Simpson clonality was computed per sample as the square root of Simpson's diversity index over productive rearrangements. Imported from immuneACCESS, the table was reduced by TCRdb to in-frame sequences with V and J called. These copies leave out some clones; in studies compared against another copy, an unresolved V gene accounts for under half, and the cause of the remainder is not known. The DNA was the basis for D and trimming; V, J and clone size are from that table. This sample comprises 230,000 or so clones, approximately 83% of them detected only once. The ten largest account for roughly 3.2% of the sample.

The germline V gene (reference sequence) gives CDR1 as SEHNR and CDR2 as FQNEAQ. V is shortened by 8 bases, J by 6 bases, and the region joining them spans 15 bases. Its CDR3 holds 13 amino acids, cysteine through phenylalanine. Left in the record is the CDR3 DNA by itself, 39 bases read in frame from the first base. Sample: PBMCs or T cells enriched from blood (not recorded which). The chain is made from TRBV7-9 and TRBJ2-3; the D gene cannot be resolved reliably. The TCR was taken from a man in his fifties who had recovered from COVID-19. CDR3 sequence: CASRPLTEDTQYF. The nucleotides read TGTGCCAGCCGCCCTCTCACGGAGGATACGCAGTATTTT.